This T cell receptor beta chain derives from a study of OX40 agonist ivuxolimab in advanced cancers. Background on the study: The group had a mean age of about 64 years, ranged from about 20 to 80, and was just under 85% male. One hepatocellular carcinoma and two cutaneous melanoma patients partially responded. Study-level points and caveats: Among expanded peripheral T cells, antigen specificity went undetermined. On average, CD8+ T cells showed a greater number of expanded clones than CD4+.

Between the trimmed V and J ends, which lost 5 bases and 7 bases, there was a span of 6 bases. CDR1 SEHNR and CDR2 FQNEAQ come from the germline V gene (reference sequence). This CDR3 has 12 residues. Measured with immunoSEQ multiplex PCR; TCRdb has only the in-frame clones, and not every one. Of 70,000 to 85,000 clones in the sample, 80% to 90% are singletons; the top ten hold 1.9%. About this clone: Its antigen is unknown.

The chain couples TRBV7-9 to TRBJ1-6, with no clear D. This TCR was sampled from an adult with an advanced solid tumor such as melanoma, head and neck, liver or kidney cancer. Sequenced here: CD4+ or CD8+ T cells sorted from blood, sampled in a trial of the OX40 agonist ivuxolimab. CDR3 sequence (DNA): TGTGCCAGCAGCGTCAGGAATTCACCCCTCCACTTT. Protein product: CASSVRNSPLHF.